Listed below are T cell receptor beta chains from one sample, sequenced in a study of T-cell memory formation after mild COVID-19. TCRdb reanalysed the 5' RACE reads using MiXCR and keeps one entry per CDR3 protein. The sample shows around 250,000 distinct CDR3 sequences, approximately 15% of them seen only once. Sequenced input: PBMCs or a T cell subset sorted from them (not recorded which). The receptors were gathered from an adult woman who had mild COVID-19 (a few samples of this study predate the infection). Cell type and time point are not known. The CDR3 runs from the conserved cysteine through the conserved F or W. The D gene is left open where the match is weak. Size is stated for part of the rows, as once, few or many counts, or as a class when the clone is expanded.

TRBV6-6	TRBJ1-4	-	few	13	TGTGCCAGCAGTTCTGTAGCTAATGAAAAACTGTTTTTT	CASSSVANEKLFF
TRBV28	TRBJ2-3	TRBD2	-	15	TGTGCCAGCAGCCCTGCCGGGAGGGCCCGAGATACGCAGTATTTT	CASSPAGRARDTQYF
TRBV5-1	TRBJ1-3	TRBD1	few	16	TGCGCCAGCAGCCAAGTGGGACAGGGCTCTGGAAACACCATATATTTT	CASSQVGQGSGNTIYF
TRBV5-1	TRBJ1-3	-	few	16	TGCGCCAGCAGCTTGATAGGGGCCCGCTCTGGAAACACCATATATTTT	CASSLIGARSGNTIYF
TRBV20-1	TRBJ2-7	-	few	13	TGCAGTGCTAGAGAGGTATCGCCTGGCGAGCAGTACTTC	CSAREVSPGEQYF
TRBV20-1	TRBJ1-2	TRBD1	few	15	TGCAGTGCTTTGGGGGGGGGACAGCGACATTTTGGCTACACCTTC	CSALGGGQRHFGYTF
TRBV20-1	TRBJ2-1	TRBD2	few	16	TGCAGTGCGAATCCCTCCATAGCGGGGGGGCCTCTGAGGCAGTTCTTC	CSANPSIAGGPLRQFF
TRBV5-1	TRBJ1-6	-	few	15	TGCGCCAGCAGCTTACGGGGGGCGGATAATTCACCCCTCCACTTT	CASSLRGADNSPLHF
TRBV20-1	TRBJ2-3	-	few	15	TGCAGTGCTAGACGTGGGTCGGCTAGCACAGATACGCAGTATTTT	CSARRGSASTDTQYF
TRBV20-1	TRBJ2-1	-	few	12	TGCAGTGCCCGGAGAAGGGGCAATGAGCAGTTCTTC	CSARRRGNEQFF
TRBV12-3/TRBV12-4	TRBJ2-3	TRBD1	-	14	TGTGCCAGCAGTTCGGGACAGGCCACAGATACGCAGTATTTT	CASSSGQATDTQYF